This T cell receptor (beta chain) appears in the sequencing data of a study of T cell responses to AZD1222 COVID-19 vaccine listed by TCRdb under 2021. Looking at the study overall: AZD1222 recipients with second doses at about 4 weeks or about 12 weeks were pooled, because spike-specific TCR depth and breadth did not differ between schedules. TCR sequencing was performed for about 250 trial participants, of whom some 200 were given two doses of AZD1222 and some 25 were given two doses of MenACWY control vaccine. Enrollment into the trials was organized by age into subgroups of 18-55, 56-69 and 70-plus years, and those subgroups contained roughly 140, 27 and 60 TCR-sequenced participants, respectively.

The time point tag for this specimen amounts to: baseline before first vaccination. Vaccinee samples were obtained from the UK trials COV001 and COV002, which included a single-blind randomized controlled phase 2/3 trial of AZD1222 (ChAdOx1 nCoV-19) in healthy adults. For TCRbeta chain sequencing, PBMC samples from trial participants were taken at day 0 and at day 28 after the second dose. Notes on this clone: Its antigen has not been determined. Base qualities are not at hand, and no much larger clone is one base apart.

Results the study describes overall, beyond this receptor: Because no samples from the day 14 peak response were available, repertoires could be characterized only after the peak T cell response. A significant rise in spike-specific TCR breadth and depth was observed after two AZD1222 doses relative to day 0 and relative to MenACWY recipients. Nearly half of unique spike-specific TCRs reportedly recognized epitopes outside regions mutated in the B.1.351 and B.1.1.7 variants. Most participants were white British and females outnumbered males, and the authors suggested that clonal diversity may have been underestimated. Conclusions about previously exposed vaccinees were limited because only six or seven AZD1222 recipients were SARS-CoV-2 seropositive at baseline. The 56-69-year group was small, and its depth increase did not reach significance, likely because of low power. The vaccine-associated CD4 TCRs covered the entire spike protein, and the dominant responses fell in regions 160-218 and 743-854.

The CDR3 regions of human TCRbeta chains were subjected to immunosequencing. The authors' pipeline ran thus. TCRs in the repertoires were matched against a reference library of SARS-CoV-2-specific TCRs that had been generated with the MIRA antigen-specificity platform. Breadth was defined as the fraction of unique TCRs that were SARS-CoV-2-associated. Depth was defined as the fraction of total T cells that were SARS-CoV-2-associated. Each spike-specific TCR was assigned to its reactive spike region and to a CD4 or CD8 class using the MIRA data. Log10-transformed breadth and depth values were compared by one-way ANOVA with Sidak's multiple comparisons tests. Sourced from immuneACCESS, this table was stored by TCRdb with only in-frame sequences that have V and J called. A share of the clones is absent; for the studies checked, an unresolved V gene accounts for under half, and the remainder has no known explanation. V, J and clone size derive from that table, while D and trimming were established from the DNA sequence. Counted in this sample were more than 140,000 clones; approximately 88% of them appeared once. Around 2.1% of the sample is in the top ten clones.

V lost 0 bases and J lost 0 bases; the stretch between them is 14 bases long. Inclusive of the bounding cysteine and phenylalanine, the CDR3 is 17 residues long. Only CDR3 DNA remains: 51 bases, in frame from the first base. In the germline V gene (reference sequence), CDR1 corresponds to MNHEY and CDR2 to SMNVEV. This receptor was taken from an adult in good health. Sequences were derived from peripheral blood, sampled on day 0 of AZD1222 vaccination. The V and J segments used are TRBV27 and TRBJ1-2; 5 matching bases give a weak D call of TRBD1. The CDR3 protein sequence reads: CASSLSVGDGANYGYTF. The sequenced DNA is TGTGCCAGCAGTTTATCTGTCGGGGACGGCGCTAACTATGGCTACACCTTC.